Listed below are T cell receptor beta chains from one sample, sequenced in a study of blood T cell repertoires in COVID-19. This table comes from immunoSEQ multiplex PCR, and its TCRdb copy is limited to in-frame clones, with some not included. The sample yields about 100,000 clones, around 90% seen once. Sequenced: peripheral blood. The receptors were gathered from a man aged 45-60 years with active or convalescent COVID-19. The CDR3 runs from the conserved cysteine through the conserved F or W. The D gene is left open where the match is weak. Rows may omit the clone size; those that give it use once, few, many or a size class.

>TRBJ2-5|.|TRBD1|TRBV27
TGTGCCAGCAGTTTATTCACAGGGGGGTGGGAGACCCAGTACTTC
CASSLFTGGWETQYF
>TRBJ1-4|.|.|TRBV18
TGTGCCAGCTCACCGGGAGCGGGAAGTTGGGAAAAACTGTTTTTT
CASSPGAGSWEKLFF
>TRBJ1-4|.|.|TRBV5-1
TGCGCCAGCAGCTTTAAGGCCGGAGCAACTAATGAAAAACTGTTTTTT
CASSFKAGATNEKLFF
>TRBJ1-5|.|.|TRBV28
TGTGCCAGCAGTGGGGCTAGCAATCAGCCCCAGCATTTT
CASSGASNQPQHF
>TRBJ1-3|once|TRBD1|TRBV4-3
TGCGCCAGCAGCCAGGACAGGGGGCGAGCCGGAAACACCATATATTTT
CASSQDRGRAGNTIYF
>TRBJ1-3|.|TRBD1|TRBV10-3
TGTGCCATCGGGGACAGGCGAGACTCTGGAAACACCATATATTTT
CAIGDRRDSGNTIYF
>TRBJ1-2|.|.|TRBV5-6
TGTGCCAGCAACACACAGTTGCGCTATGGCTACACCTTC
CASNTQLRYGYTF
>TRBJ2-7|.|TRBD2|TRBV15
TGTGCCACCAGCAGGGGGAGGGATGGTCGAGAGCAGTACTTC
CATSRGRDGREQYF
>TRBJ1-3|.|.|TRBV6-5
TGTGCCAGCAGTTTCGACAGTAGCTCTGGAAACACCATATATTTT
CASSFDSSSGNTIYF
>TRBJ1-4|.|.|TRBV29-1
TGCAGCGTTGGACGACAGTTCTCGAATGAAAAACTGTTTTTT
CSVGRQFSNEKLFF
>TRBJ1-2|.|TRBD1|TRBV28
TGTGCCAGCAGTTTTTCCCCGGGACAGGCAAACTATGGCTACACCTTC
CASSFSPGQANYGYTF
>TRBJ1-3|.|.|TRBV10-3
TGTGCCATCAGCACAGGCTCGGGAAACACCATATATTTT
CAISTGSGNTIYF
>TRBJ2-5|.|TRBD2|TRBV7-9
TGTGCCAGCAGCAAAGCGGGGGGGTACCAAGAGACCCAGTACTTC
CASSKAGGYQETQYF
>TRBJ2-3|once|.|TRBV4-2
TGTGCCAGCAGCCAAGGGGAGCGCACAGATACGCAGTATTTT
CASSQGERTDTQYF
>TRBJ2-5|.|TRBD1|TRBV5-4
TGTGCCAGCAGCTTGACGGACAGGGTAGAGACCCAGTACTTC
CASSLTDRVETQYF
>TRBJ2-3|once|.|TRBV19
TGTGCCAGTAGTCCAACAAGAGGGTCCACAGATACGCAGTATTTT
CASSPTRGSTDTQYF
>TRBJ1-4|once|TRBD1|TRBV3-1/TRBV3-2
TGTGCCAGCAGCCAAGCCGTCCCGGGACAGGGATGGGCGGGAAAACTGTTTTTT
CASSQAVPGQGWAGKLFF
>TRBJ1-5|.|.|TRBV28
TGTGCCAGCAGTTTGGTAGGGGCGGTGAATCAGCCCCAGCATTTT
CASSLVGAVNQPQHF
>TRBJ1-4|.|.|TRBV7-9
TGTGCCAGCAGCTTAGTGGGAGGGGCTGAAAAACTGTTTTTT
CASSLVGGAEKLFF
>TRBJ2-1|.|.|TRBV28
TGTGCCAGCAGGGTCCCAGGGTCCAATGAGCAGTTCTTC
CASRVPGSNEQFF
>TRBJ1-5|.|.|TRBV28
TGTGCCAGCAGACCTGGAGGAAGCAATCAGCCCCAGCATTTT
CASRPGGSNQPQHF
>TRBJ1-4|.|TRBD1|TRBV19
TGTGCCAGTAGTGCCTCAGGGGGCGGTGAAAAACTGTTTTTT
CASSASGGGEKLFF
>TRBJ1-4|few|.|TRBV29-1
TGCAGCGTTAGGGGGTTAGCTAATGAAAAACTGTTTTTT
CSVRGLANEKLFF
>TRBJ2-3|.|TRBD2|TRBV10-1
TGCGCCAGCAGTGGGACTAGCGGATCCACAGATACGCAGTATTTT
CASSGTSGSTDTQYF
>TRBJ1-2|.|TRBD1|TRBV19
TGTGCCAGTAGTACCCGGGACAGCTACTATGGCTACACCTTC
CASSTRDSYYGYTF
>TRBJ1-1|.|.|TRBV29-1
TGCAGCGTCCGGAGGGAGAGCACTGAAGCTTTCTTT
CSVRRESTEAFF
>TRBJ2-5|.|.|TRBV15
TGTGCCACCAGCAGAGTTCCCTATAGGGGCCAAGAGACCCAGTACTTC
CATSRVPYRGQETQYF
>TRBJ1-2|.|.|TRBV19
TGTGCCAGCCGTAGGACAGCTAACTATGGCTACACCTTC
CASRRTANYGYTF
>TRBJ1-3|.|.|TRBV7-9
TGTGCCAGCAGCTTATCCCTTACTGGAAACACCATATATTTT
CASSLSLTGNTIYF
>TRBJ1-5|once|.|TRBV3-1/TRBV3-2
TGTGCCAGCAGCCAAGACGGGACACAATATAGCAATCAGCCCCAGCATTTT
CASSQDGTQYSNQPQHF
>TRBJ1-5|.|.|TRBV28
TGTGCCAGCAGTTTTCCCTTCAGGGACTTAGGTAATCAGCCCCAGCATTTT
CASSFPFRDLGNQPQHF
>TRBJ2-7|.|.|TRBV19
TGTGCCAGTAGTATGGAGGTTGGCCAGAACTACGAGCAGTACTTC
CASSMEVGQNYEQYF